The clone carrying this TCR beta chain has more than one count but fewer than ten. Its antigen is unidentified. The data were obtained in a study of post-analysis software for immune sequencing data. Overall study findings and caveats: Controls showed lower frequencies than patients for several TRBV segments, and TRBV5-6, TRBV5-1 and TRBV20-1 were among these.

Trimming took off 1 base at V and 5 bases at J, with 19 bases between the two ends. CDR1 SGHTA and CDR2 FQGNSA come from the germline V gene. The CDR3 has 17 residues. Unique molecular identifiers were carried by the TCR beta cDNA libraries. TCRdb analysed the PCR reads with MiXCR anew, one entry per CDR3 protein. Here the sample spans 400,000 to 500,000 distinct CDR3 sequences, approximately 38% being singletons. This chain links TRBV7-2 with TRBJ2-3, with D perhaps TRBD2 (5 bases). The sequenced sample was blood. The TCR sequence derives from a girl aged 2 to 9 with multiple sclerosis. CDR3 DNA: TGTGCCAGCAGCTTAGTTGGATGGACTCTGGGGAGAGATACGCAGTATTTT. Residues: CASSLVGWTLGRDTQYF.